This T cell receptor beta chain was captured in a study of blood T cell repertoires in COVID-19. Study details: Acute and convalescent COVID-19 specimens originated in the United States, Italy and Spain. PBMCs, B-cell-depleted T cells, or T cells provided the cDNA or gDNA that made up the material.

CDR3 length: 13 amino acids. Germline lookup yields CDR1 SQVTM and CDR2 ANQGSEA. Per the study methods: Estimation of nucleated cell counts relied on the amplification of reference gene primers. Using immunoSEQ multiplex PCR, the repertoire was profiled, and TCRdb retains in-frame clones only, with some absent. Clonal size and the V and J genes are those of that table, whereas D and trimming came from the DNA. Here the sample spans about 150,000 clones, roughly 84% being singletons. The sample holds a few counts of this clone. The gene calls are TRBV29-1 and TRBJ1-2; 7 nucleotides match TRBD1. Material: peripheral blood. The sequence was collected from a man between 65 and 80 years old with acute or convalescent COVID-19. This CDR3 is CITLDRSSHGYTF. Here the CDR3 DNA reads TGCATCACCTTGGACAGGTCTTCCCATGGCTACACCTTC.